Each of the 4 T cell receptor beta chains below was sequenced from the same sample in a study of shared clonotypes between healthy human individuals. TCRdb keeps only in-frame clones here, not all; method: immunoSEQ multiplex PCR. The sample holds about 710,000 clones, around 77% seen once. The sequencing sample was made of memory CD4+ T cells sorted from blood. Subset: CD45RA-negative fraction. The receptors were sampled from a young woman in good health.

V is TRBV2 and J is TRBJ2-3; a weak D match, TRBD2 (6 bases). Germline V gives CDR1 SNHLY, CDR2 FYNNEI. Trimming took 1 base from V and 0 from J, leaving 14 bases between them. The CDR3 contains 17 residues. In nucleotides, the CDR3 is TGTGCCAGCAGTGAAGGGAGGGCGGGATATAGCACAGATACGCAGTATTTT. As protein: CASSEGRAGYSTDTQYF.

The CDR3 protein is CASSQEEIFSGRYEQYF. The CDR3 DNA is TGCGCCAGCAGCCAAGAAGAAATTTTTAGCGGGAGGTACGAGCAGTACTTC. The gene calls are TRBV4-1 and TRBJ2-7, with 10 bases lining up with TRBD2. This CDR3 is 17 amino acids long. V lost 0 bases, J lost 4 bases, and 9 bases stayed unmatched. The germline V gene encodes CDR1 MGHRA and CDR2 YSYEKL.

This clone is a singleton in its sample. This CDR3 is also generated by other DNA sequences in the sample. This rearrangement joins TRBV5-1 to TRBJ2-3; D uncertain. Germline V gene lookup returns CDR1 SGHRS and CDR2 YFSETQ. This CDR3 has 12 residues. V was shortened by 4 bases and J by 2 bases, with 5 bases between the two germline ends. The chain's CDR3 is CASSPDTDTQYF. Here the CDR3 DNA reads TGCGCCAGCAGCCCCGACACAGATACGCAGTATTTT.

V usage is TRBV18 and J usage is TRBJ2-7, with a possible D match to TRBD2 (5 bases). Germline assignment: CDR1 KGHSH and CDR2 LQKENI. This CDR3 contains 15 residues. Trimming cost V 3 bases and J 1 base, with 13 bases left between them. This CDR3 is CASSPRAGGSYEQYF. The CDR3 DNA is TGTGCCAGCTCACCCCGAGCTGGAGGATCCTACGAGCAGTACTTC.